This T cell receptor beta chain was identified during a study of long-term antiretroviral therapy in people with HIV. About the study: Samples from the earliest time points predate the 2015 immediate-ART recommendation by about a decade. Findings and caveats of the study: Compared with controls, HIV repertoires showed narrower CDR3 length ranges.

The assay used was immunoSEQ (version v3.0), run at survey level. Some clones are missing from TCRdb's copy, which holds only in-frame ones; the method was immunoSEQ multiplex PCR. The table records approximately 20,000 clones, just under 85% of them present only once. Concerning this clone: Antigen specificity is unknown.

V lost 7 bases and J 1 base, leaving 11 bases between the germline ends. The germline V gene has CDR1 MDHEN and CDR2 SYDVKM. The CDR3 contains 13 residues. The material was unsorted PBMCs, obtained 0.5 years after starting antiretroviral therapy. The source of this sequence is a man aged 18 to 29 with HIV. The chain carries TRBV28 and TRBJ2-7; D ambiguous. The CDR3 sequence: CASTPPASYEQYF. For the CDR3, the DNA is TGTGCCAGCACCCCCCCAGCGTCCTACGAGCAGTACTTC.